Sequencing of this T cell receptor (beta chain) was carried out in a study of EBV T-cell therapy then PD-1 blockade in nasopharyngeal carcinoma. This sample's treatment: AdE1-LMPpoly-expanded autologous EBV-specific T-cell therapy followed by anti-PD-1 nivolumab. V lost 6 bases and J lost 2, with 13 bases in between. CDR1 is SQVTM and CDR2 is ANQGSEA in the germline V gene. The CDR3 covers 13 residues. TCRdb's table, derived via immunoSEQ multiplex PCR, lists solely in-frame clones and lacks some. The sample shows 14,000 or so clones, 80% to 90% of them seen only once. About this clone: Its antigen remains unidentified.

This material consisted of CD8+ T cells from blood, taken at roughly day 99 from a patient whose treatment included autologous EBV-specific T cells and nivolumab. The rearrangement joins TRBV29-1 to TRBJ1-1; the D is unclear. The receptor was derived from a man in his forties or fifties with nasopharyngeal carcinoma. This CDR3 is CSVLSGSNTEAFF. DNA for the CDR3: TGCAGCGTCTTATCGGGTTCAAACACTGAAGCTTTCTTT.